Described below is a single T cell receptor beta chain sequence and its context. These data originate in a study of shared clonotypes between healthy human individuals. Produced via immunoSEQ multiplex PCR; TCRdb's table is partial and in-frame only. The profile shows roughly 530,000 clones, 90% to 96% of them singletons. V gave up 6 bases and J gave up 5 bases, with 10 bases separating them. This CDR3 has 12 amino acids. Germline CDR1 and CDR2: MNHEY and SMNVEV (reference sequence). This rearrangement joins TRBV27 to TRBJ2-5; weak D call: TRBD2 (6 bases). The receptor was derived from a woman aged 30 to 39 in good health. The material sequenced was naive CD4+ T cells sorted from blood. The subset denotes: CD45RA+ positively selected. The DNA of the CDR3 is TGTGCCAGCAGGGGGACTCAGGAGACCCAGTACTTC. Amino acids: CASRGTQETQYF.